This T cell receptor beta chain came from a study of blood T cell repertoires in COVID-19. The germline V and J ends were trimmed by 2 bases and 7 bases, with 14 bases remaining between them. Germline loops: CDR1 SEHNR, CDR2 FQNEAQ (reference sequence). The CDR3 is 14 residues long. Assay used: immunoSEQ multiplex PCR; TCRdb lists only in-frame clones, some missing. The table has some 240,000 clones, approximately 83% seen once. This clonotype was sampled from an elderly woman with acute or convalescent COVID-19. The material sequenced was peripheral blood. The chain combines TRBV7-9 with TRBJ1-2, with TRBD1 as a possible D gene (6 bases). In nucleotides, the CDR3 is TGTGCCAGCAGCTTAAATGGGCCACAGGGTGGCTACACCTTC. Its protein product is CASSLNGPQGGYTF.